This T cell receptor beta chain comes out of a study of T cells in tuberculosis. Whole-study results and caveats: The TCR-beta difference was not significant; alpha differences partly reflected length.

Each clinical donor contributed on average about 92,000 T cells from unsorted cryopreserved PBMC. Worth noting for this clone: Its antigen remains unknown.

Profiling relied on immunoSEQ multiplex PCR, and the TCRdb table lists in-frame clones only, not all of them. The sample contains 20,000 to 25,000 clones, more than 95% of which appear only once. Germline loops: CDR1 ENHRY, CDR2 SYGVKD. The CDR3 is 19 amino acids. V was clipped by 4 bases and J by 8 bases; unmatched bases: 20. The sample was PBMCs. The chain joins TRBV10-3 to TRBJ2-1; 10 bases match TRBD2. This clonotype originated in a donor between 5 and 29 years old with latent tuberculosis or without tuberculosis infection. The CDR3 DNA is TGTGCCATCAGTGGGGAGCGGGAGGGCCTACTTCGCGGCCCCGATGAGCAGTTCTTC. Protein: CAISGEREGLLRGPDEQFF.